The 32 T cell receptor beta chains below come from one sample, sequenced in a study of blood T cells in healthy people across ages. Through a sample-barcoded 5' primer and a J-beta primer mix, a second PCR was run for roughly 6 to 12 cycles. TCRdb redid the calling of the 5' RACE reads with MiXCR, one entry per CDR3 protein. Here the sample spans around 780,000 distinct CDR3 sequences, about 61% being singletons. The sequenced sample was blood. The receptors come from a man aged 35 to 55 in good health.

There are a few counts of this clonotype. In DNA, the CDR3 is TGTGCCAGCAGCTATCCAACAGGGTCTGTGCGCAATGAGCAGTTCTTC. Its protein product is CASSYPTGSVRNEQFF. The V and J genes are TRBV5-6 and TRBJ2-1; possibly TRBD1 for D (6 bases). Germline V CDR1 and CDR2: SGHDT, YYEEEE. Trimming stripped 3 bases from V and 6 bases from J, with 19 bases between. CDR3 length: 16 residues.

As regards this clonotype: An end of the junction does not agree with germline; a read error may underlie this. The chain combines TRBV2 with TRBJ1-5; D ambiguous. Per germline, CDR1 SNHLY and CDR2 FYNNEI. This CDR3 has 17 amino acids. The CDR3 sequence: CAGSDRTGKSGNQPQHF. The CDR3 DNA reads TGTGCCGGCAGTGATCGTACGGGGAAGTCCGGCAATCAGCCCCAGCATTTT.

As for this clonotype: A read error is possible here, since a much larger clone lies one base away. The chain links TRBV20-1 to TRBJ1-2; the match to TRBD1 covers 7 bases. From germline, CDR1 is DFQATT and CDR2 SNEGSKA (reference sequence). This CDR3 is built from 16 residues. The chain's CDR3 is CSTRDTGTERHYGYTF. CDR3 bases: TGCAGTACTAGAGATACGGGGACAGAGAGACACTATGGCTACACCTTC.

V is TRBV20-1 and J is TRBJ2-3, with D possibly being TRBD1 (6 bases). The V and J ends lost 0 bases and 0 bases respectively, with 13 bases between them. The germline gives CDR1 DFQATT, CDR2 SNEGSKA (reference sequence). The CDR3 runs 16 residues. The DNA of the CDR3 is TGCAGTGCTAGAGATTCGAGGACAGAGAGCACAGATACGCAGTATTTT. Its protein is CSARDSRTESTDTQYF.

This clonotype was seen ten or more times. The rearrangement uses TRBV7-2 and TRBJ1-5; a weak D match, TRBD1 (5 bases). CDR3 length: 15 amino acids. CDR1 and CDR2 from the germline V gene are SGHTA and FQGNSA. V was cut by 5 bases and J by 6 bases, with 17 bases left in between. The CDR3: CASSHRPTASQPQHF. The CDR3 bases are TGTGCCAGCAGCCATCGGCCGACAGCCAGTCAGCCCCAGCATTTT.

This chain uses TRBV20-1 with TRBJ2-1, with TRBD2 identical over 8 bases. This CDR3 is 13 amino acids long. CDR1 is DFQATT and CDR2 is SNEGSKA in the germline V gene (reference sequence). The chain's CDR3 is CRAPGLENNEQFF. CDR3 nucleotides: TGCAGAGCCCCGGGACTAGAGAACAATGAGCAGTTCTTC.

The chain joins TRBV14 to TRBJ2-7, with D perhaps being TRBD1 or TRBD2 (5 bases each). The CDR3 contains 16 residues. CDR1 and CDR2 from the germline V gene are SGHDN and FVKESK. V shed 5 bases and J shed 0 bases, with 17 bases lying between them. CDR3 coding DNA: TGTGCCAGCAGCTCAATGACCGGGGCCGCCTCCTACGAGCAGTACTTC. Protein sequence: CASSSMTGAASYEQYF.

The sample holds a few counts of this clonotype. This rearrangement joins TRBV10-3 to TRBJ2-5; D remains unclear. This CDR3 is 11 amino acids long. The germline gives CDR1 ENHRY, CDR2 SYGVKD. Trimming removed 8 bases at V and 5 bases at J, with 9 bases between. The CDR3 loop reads CAISRSETQYF. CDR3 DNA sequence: TGTGCCATCTCTAGATCGGAGACCCAGTACTTC.

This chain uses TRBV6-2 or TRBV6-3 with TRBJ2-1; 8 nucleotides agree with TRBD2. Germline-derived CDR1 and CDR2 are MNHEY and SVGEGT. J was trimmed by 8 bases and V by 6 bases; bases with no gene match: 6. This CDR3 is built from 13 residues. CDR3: CASSRGRWDEQFF. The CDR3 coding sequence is TGTGCCAGCAGCCGCGGGAGGTGGGATGAGCAGTTCTTC.

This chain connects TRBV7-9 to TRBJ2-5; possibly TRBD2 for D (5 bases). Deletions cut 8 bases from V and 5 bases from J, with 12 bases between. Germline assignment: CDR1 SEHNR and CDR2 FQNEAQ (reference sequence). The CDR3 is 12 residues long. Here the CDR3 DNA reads TGTGCCAGCGAGGGCCCGCGGGAGACCCAGTACTTC. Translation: CASEGPRETQYF.

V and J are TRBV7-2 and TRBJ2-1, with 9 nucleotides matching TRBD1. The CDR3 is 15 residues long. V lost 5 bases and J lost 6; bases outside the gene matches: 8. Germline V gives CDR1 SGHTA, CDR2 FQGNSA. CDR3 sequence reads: CASSRQGQGANEQFF. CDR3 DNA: TGTGCCAGCAGCCGCCAGGGACAGGGCGCCAATGAGCAGTTCTTC.

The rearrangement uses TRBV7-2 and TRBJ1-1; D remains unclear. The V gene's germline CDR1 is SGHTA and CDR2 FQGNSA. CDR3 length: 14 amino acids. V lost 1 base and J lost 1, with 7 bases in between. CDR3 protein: CASSLEQGNTEAFF. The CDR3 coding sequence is TGTGCCAGCAGCTTAGAGCAAGGGAACACTGAAGCTTTCTTT.

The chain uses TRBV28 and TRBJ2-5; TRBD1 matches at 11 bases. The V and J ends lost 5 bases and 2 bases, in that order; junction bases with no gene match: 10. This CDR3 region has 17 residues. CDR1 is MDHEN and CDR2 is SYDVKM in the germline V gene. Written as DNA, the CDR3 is TGTGCCAGCAGTCCCCGGACAGGGGGCGCAGGTCAAGAGACCCAGTACTTC. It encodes CASSPRTGGAGQETQYF.

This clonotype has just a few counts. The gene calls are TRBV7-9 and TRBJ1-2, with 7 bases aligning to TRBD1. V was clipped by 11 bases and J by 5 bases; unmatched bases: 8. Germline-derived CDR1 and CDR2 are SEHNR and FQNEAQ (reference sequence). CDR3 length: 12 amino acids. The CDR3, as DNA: TGTGCCGGCGGGCAGGGGGGGTATGGCTACACCTTC. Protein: CAGGQGGYGYTF.

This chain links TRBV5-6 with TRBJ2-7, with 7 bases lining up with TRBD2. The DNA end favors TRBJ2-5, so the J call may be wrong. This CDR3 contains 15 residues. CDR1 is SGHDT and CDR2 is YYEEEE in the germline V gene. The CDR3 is CASSLNTGGGETQYF. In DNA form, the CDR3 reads TGTGCCAGCAGCTTGAACACGGGAGGCGGGGAGACCCAGTACTTC.

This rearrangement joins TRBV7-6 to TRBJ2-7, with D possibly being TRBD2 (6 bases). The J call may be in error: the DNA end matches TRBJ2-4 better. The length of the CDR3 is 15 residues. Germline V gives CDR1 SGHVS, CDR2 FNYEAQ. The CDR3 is CASSLQGGAGNIQYF. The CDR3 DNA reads TGTGCCAGCAGCTTACAAGGAGGGGCGGGAAACATTCAGTACTTC.

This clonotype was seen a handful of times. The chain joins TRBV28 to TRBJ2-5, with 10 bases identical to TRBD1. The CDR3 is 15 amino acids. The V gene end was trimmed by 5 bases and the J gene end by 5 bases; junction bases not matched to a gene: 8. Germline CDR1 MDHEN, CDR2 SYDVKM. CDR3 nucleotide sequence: TGTGCCAGCAGTCCCCGGACAGGGGGTGCGGAGACCCAGTACTTC. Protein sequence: CASSPRTGGAETQYF.

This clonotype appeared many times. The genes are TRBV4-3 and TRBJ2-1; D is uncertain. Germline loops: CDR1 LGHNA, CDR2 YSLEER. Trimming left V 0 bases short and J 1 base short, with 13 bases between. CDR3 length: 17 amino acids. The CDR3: CASSQDTAVVSYNEQFF. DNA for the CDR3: TGCGCCAGCAGCCAAGATACCGCAGTAGTGTCCTACAATGAGCAGTTCTTC.

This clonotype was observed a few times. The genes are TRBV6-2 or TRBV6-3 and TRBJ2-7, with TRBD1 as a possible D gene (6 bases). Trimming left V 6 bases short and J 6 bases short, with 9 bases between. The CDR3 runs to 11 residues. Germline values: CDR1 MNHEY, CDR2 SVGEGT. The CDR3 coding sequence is TGTGCCAGCAGGGGACACACCGAGCAGTACTTC. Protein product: CASRGHTEQYF.

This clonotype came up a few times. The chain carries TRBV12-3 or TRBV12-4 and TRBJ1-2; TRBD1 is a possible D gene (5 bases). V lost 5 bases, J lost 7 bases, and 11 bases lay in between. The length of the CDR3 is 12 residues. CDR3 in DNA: TGTGCCAGCAGTCCGGGACGCGGTGGCTACACCTTC. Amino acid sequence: CASSPGRGGYTF.

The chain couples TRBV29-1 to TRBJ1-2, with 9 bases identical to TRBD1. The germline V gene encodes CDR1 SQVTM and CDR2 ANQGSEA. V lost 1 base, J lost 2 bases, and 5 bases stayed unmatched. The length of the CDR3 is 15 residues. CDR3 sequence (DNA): TGCAGCGTTGAAGGGGGACAGGGAAAGAACTATGGCTACACCTTC. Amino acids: CSVEGGQGKNYGYTF.

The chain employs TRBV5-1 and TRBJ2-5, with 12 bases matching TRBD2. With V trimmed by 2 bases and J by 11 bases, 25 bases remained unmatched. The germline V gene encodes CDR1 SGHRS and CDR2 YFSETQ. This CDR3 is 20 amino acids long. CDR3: CASSFPSGRAVSTFYNEQYF. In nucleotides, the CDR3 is TGCGCCAGCAGCTTCCCTAGCGGGAGGGCCGTGAGTACATTCTACAATGAGCAGTACTTC.

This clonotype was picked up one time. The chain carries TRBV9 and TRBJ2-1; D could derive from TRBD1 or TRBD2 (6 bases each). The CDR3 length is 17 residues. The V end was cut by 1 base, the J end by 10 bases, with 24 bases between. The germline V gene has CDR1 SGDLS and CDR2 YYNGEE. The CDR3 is CASSVYTDPTGAGEQFF. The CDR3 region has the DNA TGTGCCAGCAGCGTATATACCGACCCAACGGGGGCGGGCGAGCAGTTCTTC.

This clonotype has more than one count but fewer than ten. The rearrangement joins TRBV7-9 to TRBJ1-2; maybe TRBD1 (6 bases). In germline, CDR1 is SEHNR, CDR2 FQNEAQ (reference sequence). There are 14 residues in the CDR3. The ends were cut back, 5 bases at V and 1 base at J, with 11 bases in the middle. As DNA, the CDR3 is TGTGCCAGCAGCCCGGACAGTTTTAACTATGGCTACACCTTC. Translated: CASSPDSFNYGYTF. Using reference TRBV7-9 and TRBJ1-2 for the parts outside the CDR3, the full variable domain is DTGVSQNPRHKITKRGQNVTFRCDPISEHNRLYWYRQTLGQGPEFLTYFQNEAQLEKSRLLSDRFSAERPKGSFSTLEIQRTEQGDSAMYLCASSPDSFNYGYTFGSGTRLTVV.

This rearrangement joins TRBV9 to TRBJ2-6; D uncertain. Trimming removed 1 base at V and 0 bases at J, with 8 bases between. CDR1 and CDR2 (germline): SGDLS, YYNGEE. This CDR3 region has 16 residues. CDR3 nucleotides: TGTGCCAGCAGCGTACAACATCCCTCTGGGGCCAACGTCCTGACTTTC. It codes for CASSVQHPSGANVLTF.

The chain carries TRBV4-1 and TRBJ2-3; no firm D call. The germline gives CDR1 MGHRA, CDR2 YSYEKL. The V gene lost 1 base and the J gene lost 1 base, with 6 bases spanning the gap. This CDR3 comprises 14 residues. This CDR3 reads CASSQAQGTDTQYF. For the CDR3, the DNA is TGCGCCAGCAGCCAAGCTCAGGGCACAGATACGCAGTATTTT.

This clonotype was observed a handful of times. In DNA form, the CDR3 reads TGTGCCAGCAGCTTAGCCCTTGGGGGGACTACAAACCAAGAGACCCAGTACTTC. Translating it yields CASSLALGGTTNQETQYF. This chain connects TRBV11-2 to TRBJ2-5; 7 bases fit TRBD2. The CDR3 length is 18 residues. Germline assignment: CDR1 SGHAT and CDR2 FQNNGV. Trimming at V came to 1 base and at J to 0 bases, leaving 11 bases not matched to a gene.

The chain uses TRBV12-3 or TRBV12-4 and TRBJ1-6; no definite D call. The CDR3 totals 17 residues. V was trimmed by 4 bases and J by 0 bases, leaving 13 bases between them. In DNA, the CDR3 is TGTGCCAGCAGTTCGACTAAGACAAGCTCCTATAATTCACCCCTCCACTTT. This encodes CASSSTKTSSYNSPLHF.

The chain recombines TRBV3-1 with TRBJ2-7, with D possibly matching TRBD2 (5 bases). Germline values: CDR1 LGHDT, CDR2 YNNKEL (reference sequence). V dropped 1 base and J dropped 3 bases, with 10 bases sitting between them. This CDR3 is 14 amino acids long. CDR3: CASSQAYGSYEQYF. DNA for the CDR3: TGTGCCAGCAGCCAAGCTTATGGGAGCTACGAGCAGTACTTC.

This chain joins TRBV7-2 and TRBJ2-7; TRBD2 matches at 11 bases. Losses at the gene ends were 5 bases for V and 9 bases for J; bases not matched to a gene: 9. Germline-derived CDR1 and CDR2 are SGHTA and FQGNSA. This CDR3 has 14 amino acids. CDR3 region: CASSPGLAGRWQYF. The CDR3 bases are TGTGCCAGCAGCCCAGGACTAGCGGGCCGGTGGCAGTACTTC.

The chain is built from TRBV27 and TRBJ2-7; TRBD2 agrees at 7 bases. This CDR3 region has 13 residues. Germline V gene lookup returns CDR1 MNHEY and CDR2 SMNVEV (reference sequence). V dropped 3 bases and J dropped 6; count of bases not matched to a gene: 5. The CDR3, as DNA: TGTGCCAGCAGTTTGTGGGAGGGCCGCGAGCAGTACTTC. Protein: CASSLWEGREQYF.

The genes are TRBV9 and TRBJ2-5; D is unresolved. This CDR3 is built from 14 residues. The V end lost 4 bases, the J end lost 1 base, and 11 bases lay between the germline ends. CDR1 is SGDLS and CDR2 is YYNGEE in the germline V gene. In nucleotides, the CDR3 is TGTGCCAGCAGCCGCCGAGGTTCCCAAGAGACCCAGTACTTC. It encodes CASSRRGSQETQYF.